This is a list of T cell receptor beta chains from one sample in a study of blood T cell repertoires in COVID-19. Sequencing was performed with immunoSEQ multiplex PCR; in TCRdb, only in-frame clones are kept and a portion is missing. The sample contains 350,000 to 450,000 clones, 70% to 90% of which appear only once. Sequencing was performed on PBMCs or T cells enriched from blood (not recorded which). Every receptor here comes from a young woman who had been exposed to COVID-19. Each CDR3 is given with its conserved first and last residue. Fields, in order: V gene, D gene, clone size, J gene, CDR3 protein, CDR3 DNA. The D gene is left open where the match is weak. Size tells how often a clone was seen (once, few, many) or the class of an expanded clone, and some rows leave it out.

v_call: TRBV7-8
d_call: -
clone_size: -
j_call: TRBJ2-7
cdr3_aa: CASSLARSYEQYF
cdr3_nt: TGTGCCAGCAGCTTAGCCAGATCCTACGAGCAGTACTTC

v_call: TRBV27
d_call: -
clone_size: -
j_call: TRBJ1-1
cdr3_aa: CASSLGQWTEAFF
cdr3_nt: TGTGCCAGCAGTTTAGGACAGTGGACTGAAGCTTTCTTT

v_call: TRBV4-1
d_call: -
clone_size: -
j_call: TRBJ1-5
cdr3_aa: CASSQEESGWDSNQPQHF
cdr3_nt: TGCGCCAGCAGCCAAGAAGAGTCAGGGTGGGATAGCAATCAGCCCCAGCATTTT

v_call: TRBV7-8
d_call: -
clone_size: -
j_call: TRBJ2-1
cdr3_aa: CASSPLTGKFYNEQFF
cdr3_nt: TGTGCCAGCAGCCCCCTAACGGGAAAATTCTACAATGAGCAGTTCTTC

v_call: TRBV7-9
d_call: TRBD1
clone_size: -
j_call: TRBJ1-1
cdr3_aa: CASSRTAGGSLAFF
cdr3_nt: TGTGCCAGCAGCCGGACCGCAGGGGGCTCTTTAGCTTTCTTT

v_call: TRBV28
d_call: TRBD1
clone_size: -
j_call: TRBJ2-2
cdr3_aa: CASRTGANTGELFF
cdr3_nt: TGTGCCAGCAGGACAGGGGCCAACACCGGGGAGCTGTTTTTT

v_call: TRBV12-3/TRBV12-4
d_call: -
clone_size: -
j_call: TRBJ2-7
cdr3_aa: CASRLESSHEQYF
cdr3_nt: TGTGCCAGCAGACTCGAAAGCTCTCACGAGCAGTACTTC

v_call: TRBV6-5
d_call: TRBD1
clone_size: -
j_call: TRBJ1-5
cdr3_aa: CASRLGQGGQPQHF
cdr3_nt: TGTGCCAGCCGTCTAGGACAGGGCGGTCAGCCCCAGCATTTT

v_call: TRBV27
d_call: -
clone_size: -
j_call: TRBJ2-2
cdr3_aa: CASLQGSGVTGELFF
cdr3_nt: TGTGCCAGCCTCCAAGGTTCAGGGGTAACCGGGGAGCTGTTTTTT

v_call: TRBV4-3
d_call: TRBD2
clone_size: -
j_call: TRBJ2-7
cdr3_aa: CASSQGLAGGGPYEQYF
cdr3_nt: TGCGCCAGCAGCCAAGGACTAGCGGGGGGTGGGCCCTACGAGCAGTACTTC

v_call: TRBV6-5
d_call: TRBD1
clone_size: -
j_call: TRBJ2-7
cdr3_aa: CASSYSYRGPYEQYF
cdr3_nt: TGTGCCAGCAGTTACTCATACAGGGGGCCCTACGAGCAGTACTTC

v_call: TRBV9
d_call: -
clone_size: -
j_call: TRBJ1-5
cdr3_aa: CASSWTDSNQPQHF
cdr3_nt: TGTGCCAGCAGCTGGACAGATAGCAATCAGCCCCAGCATTTT

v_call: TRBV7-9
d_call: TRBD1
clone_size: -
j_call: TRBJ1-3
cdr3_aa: CASSYRDRGISGNTIYF
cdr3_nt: TGTGCCAGCAGCTACCGGGACAGGGGAATCTCTGGAAACACCATATATTTT

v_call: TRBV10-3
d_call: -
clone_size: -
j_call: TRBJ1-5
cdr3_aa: CAISESPSPNQPQHF
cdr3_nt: TGTGCCATCAGTGAGTCCCCTAGTCCCAATCAGCCCCAGCATTTT

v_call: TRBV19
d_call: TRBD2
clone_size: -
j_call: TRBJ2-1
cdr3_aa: CASESGRASYNEQFF
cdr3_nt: TGTGCCAGTGAGAGCGGGAGGGCTTCCTACAATGAGCAGTTCTTC

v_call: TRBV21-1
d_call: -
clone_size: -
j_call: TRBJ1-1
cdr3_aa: CASSTGQPNTEAFF
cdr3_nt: TGTGCCAGCAGCACCGGACAGCCGAACACTGAAGCTTTCTTT

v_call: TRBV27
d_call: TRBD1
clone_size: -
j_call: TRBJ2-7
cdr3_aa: CASSWDRGYEQYF
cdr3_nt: TGTGCCAGCAGTTGGGACAGGGGCTACGAGCAGTACTTC

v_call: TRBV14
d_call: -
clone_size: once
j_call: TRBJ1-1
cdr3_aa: CASSQGSEWWDSGVDTEAFF
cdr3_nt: TGTGCCAGCAGCCAAGGGTCGGAGTGGTGGGACTCGGGTGTAGACACTGAAGCTTTCTTT

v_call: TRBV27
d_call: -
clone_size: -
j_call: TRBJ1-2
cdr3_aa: CASSLKEKPNYGYTF
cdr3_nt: TGTGCCAGCAGTTTAAAAGAAAAGCCTAACTATGGCTACACCTTC

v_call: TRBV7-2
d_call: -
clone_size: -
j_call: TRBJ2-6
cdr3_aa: CASSSPPPAGANVLTF
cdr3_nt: TGTGCCAGCAGCTCCCCTCCCCCAGCTGGGGCCAACGTCCTGACTTTC

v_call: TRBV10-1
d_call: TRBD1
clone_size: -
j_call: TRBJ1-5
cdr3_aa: CASRLTGESNQPQHF
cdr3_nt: TGCGCCAGCAGGTTGACAGGGGAGAGCAATCAGCCCCAGCATTTT

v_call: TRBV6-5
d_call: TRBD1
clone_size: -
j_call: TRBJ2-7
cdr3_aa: CASSYSRTGGYEQYF
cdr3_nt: TGTGCCAGCAGTTACTCGAGGACAGGGGGCTACGAGCAGTACTTC

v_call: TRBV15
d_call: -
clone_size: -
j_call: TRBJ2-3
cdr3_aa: CATSRGALALPRGTDTQYF
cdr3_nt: TGTGCCACCAGCAGGGGGGCCCTAGCTCTCCCGCGAGGTACAGATACGCAGTATTTT

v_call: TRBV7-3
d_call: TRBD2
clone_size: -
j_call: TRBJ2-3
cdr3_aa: CASSLSGTTHTDTQYF
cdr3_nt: TGTGCCAGCAGCTTAAGCGGGACTACCCACACAGATACGCAGTATTTT

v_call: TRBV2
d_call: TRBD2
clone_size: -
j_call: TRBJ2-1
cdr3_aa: CASSEAGGSYNEQFF
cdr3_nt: TGTGCCAGCAGCGAAGCGGGGGGCTCCTACAATGAGCAGTTCTTC

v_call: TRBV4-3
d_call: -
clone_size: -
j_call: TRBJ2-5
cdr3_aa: CASSQDKTSIETQYF
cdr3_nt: TGCGCCAGCAGCCAAGATAAGACATCAATAGAGACCCAGTACTTC

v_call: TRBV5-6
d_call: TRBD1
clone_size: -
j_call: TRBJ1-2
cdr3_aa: CASSLDRAYGYTF
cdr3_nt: TGTGCCAGCAGTTTGGACAGGGCCTATGGCTACACCTTC

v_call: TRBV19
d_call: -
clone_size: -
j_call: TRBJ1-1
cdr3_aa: CASSTTVNTEAFF
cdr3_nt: TGTGCCAGTAGTACTACAGTGAACACTGAAGCTTTCTTT

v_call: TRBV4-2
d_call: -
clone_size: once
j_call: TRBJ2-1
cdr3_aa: CASSPERVPYNEQFF
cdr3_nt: TGTGCCAGCAGCCCAGAGCGGGTGCCTTACAATGAGCAGTTCTTC

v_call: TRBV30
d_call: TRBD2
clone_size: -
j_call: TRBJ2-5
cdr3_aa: CAWRAKTAGGETQYF
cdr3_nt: TGTGCCTGGAGGGCCAAGACAGCGGGGGGTGAGACCCAGTACTTC

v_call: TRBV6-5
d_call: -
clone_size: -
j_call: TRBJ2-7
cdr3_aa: CASSYTGVGGEQYF
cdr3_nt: TGTGCCAGCAGTTACACCGGTGTTGGAGGCGAGCAGTACTTC

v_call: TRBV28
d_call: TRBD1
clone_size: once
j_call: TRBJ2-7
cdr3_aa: CASSRPGTGYEQYF
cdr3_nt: TGTGCCAGCAGTCGGCCCGGGACAGGCTACGAGCAGTACTTC

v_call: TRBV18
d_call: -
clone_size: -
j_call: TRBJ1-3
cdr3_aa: CASSPSTGQNSGNTIYF
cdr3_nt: TGTGCCAGCTCACCATCGACCGGACAAAACTCTGGAAACACCATATATTTT

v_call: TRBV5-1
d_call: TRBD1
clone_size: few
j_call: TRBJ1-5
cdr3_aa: CASSFEGGSNQPQHF
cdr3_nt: TGCGCCAGCAGCTTCGAAGGGGGCTCAAATCAGCCCCAGCATTTT

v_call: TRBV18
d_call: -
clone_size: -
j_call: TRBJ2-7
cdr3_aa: CASSPQATTYEQYF
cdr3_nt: TGTGCCAGCTCACCACAAGCCACTACCTACGAGCAGTACTTC

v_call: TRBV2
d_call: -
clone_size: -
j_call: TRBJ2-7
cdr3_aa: CASSGTRASYEQYF
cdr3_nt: TGTGCCAGCAGCGGGACAAGGGCCTCCTACGAGCAGTACTTC

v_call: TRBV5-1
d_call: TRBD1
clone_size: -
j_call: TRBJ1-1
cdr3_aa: CASSFGDRGGDTEAFF
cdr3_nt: TGCGCCAGCAGCTTTGGAGACAGGGGTGGAGACACTGAAGCTTTCTTT

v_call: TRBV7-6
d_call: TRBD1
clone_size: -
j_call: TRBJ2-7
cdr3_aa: CASKSNRQGLDEQYF
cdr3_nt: TGTGCCAGCAAATCAAATCGACAGGGGCTCGACGAGCAGTACTTC

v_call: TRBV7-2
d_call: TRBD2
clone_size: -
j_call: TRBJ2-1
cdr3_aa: CASSFPTSGSSEQFF
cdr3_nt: TGTGCCAGCAGCTTTCCCACTAGCGGGAGTAGCGAGCAGTTCTTC

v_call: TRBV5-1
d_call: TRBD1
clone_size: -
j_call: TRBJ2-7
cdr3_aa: CASSGTGEAYEQYF
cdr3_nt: TGCGCCAGCAGCGGGACAGGGGAAGCCTACGAGCAGTACTTC

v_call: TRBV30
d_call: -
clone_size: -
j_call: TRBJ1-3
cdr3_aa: CAWSSSGTRRNTIYF
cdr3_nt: TGTGCCTGGAGTTCCTCCGGGACTCGGCGCAACACCATATATTTT

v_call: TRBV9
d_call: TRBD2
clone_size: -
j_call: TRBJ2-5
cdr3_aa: CASSVALAGKRDQYF
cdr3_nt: TGTGCCAGCAGCGTAGCCCTAGCGGGTAAAAGAGACCAGTACTTC